This T cell receptor (beta chain) was captured by sequencing in a study of blood T cell repertoires in COVID-19. On the study more broadly: In each case, the material was cDNA or gDNA derived from T cells, B-cell-depleted T cells, or PBMCs.

The trim removed 1 base at V and 4 bases at J, leaving 6 bases unmatched. CDR3 size: 16 residues. Germline V gene data show CDR1 as LNHDA and CDR2 as SQIVND (reference sequence). Study processing details: The assay estimated nucleated cells by amplifying reference gene primers. Data came from immunoSEQ multiplex PCR; TCRdb stores just in-frame clones and leaves some out. D and trimming come from the DNA, and the V and J calls and clone size come from that table. The profile covers 300,000 to 400,000 clones, with around 87% appearing a single time and more than 0.8% taken by the ten largest. Sequencing was performed on PBMCs or T cells enriched from blood (not recorded which). The V and J genes are TRBV19 and TRBJ1-5; 8 positions agree with TRBD1. The clonotype originates from a man aged 18 to 35 who had recovered from COVID-19. The CDR3: CASSIGNRGRNQPQHF. In DNA form, the CDR3 reads TGTGCCAGTAGTATAGGCAACAGGGGGAGGAATCAGCCCCAGCATTTT.